This TCR beta chain was sequenced for a study of shared clonotypes between healthy human individuals. Points from the study as a whole: Against clonotypes common to all four donors, non-shared ones had lower generation probabilities.

A word on this clone: Its antigen is undetermined.

The CDR3 consists of 14 residues. The germline V gene has CDR1 MNHEY and CDR2 SMNVEV (reference sequence). The V gene lost 0 bases and the J gene lost 3 bases, with 8 bases spanning the gap. Some clones are missing from TCRdb's copy, which holds only in-frame ones; the method was immunoSEQ multiplex PCR. The sample contains 400,000 to 600,000 clones, 90% to 96% of which appear only once. The TCR originated in a woman in her twenties or thirties in good health. The genes are TRBV27 and TRBJ2-5; the D is unclear. Sequenced sample: naive CD4+ T cells sorted from blood. Subset: CD45RA+ positively selected. In DNA, the CDR3 is TGTGCCAGCAGTTTATCATACCGGGAAGAGACCCAGTACTTC. Its protein product is CASSLSYREETQYF.